This TCR beta chain was profiled in a study of human T cells and chemical hapten exposure. The wider study: Diphenylcyclopropenone was applied weekly to patients' scalps across the roughly 24-week study. Patch tests delivered 0.01% DPC to the upper back and were evaluated at 6 days.

Per the germline V gene, CDR1 is SGHRS and CDR2 is YFSETQ. The ends were cut back, 2 bases at V and 5 bases at J, with 15 bases in the middle. The CDR3 contains 15 residues. This clonotype has a handful of counts. TCRdb re-called the RACE reads through MiXCR, storing one row per CDR3 protein. The data contain 95,000 or so distinct CDR3 sequences, around 10% of them singletons. Time point specified: patch test 2, 6 weeks after DPC sensitization. Treatment given: therapeutic diphenylcyclopropenone sensitization with weekly scalp DPC. Whole blood that had not been fractionated was the source of extracted total RNA.

This TCR came from a woman in her thirties or forties with alopecia areata. Some clones in this sample may be carry-over from other donors' samples. The rearrangement joins TRBV5-1 to TRBJ2-3; D might be TRBD1 (5 bases). The sample in question was whole blood, obtained in connection with sensitization to the hapten diphenylcyclopropenone (DPC). The CDR3 protein is CASSLRGTRGDTQYF. CDR3 DNA sequence: TGCGCCAGCAGCTTACGTGGCACAAGGGGAGATACGCAGTATTTT.